This T cell receptor beta chain was sequenced during a study of CXCR3-negative and CXCR3-positive naive CD8 T cells. Study-wide findings and caveats: Naive subsets did not differ in surface CD5, and TRB CDR3 properties served to infer TCR strength. Naive cells that were CXCR3-negative or CXCR3-positive used TRBV-TRBJ genes alike, while memory cells diverged. Relative to CXCR3-negative naive cells, CXCR3-positive naive cells had more hydrophobic TRB CDR3s.

Concerning this clonotype itself: Its antigen is still unknown.

Germline V lookup: CDR1 MNHEY, CDR2 SVGEGT. The CDR3 has 13 amino acids. CD45RO-CCR7+CD27+CD95- marked naive CD8+ T cells. 5' RACE that incorporated UMI labels was used to prepare the TRB cDNA libraries. From the 5' RACE reads, TCRdb lists one entry per CDR3 protein and no DNA. The sample includes roughly 110,000 distinct CDR3 sequences. The chain uses TRBV6-2 or TRBV6-3 and TRBJ2-1; checking the TCRdb D call of TRBD2 is not possible without DNA. This TCR derives from a human donor in good health. Some clones in this sample may be carry-over from other donors' samples. The sample was naive CXCR3+ CD8+ T cells from blood. The sample's subset: CD45RO-CCR7+CD27+CD95- naive CD8+ T cells expressing CXCR3 (TNR3+). The CDR3 sequence: CASSYSGQNEQFF.